A single sample is the source of the 19 T cell receptor beta chains below, sequenced in a study of shared clonotypes between healthy human individuals (dated by TCRdb to 2019 to 2021). Libraries were built with the immunoSEQ multiplex PCR assay. Here the immuneACCESS table is served through TCRdb, limited to in-frame sequences with V and J called. Missing clones are a known gap in these copies; in checked studies unresolved V genes cover under half, and the rest lacks a known reason. Here the sample has millions of clones; 95% occur a single time. The ten largest make up 0.13% of the sample. Sequencing was done on a sample of naive CD4+ T cells sorted from blood. This sample's cell subset or site label indicates: CD45RA+ positively selected. Receptor source: a man aged 18 to 29 in good health.

The chain links TRBV11-2 to TRBJ1-1; no definite D call. This CDR3 comprises 13 residues. The V gene's germline CDR1 is SGHAT and CDR2 FQNNGV. Between the trimmed V and J ends, which lost 1 base and 5 bases, there was a span of 8 bases. CDR3 DNA sequence: TGTGCCAGCAGCTTAGGTCTACAGACTGAAGCTTTCTTT. This gives the protein CASSLGLQTEAFF.

The V call is TRBV19, the J call TRBJ2-7; 8 bases are shared with TRBD1. This CDR3 has 14 amino acids. Trimming took 3 bases from V and 2 from J; bases not matched to a gene: 3. Germline-derived CDR1 and CDR2 are LNHDA and SQIVND (reference sequence). The CDR3 region is CASSMGQEPYEQYF. CDR3 in DNA: TGTGCCAGTAGTATGGGACAGGAGCCCTACGAGCAGTACTTC.

This chain joins TRBV7-2 and TRBJ1-3; D might be TRBD1 (6 bases). The length of the CDR3 is 13 residues. V lost 5 bases, J lost 8 bases, and 13 bases lay in between. In germline, CDR1 is SGHTA, CDR2 FQGNSA. For the CDR3, the DNA is TGTGCCAGCAGCATAAGCAGGGGTGACACCATATATTTT. It codes for CASSISRGDTIYF.

This CDR3 reads CASSYPQAAFF. In DNA form, the CDR3 reads TGTGCCAGCAGTTATCCTCAAGCAGCTTTCTTT. V gene TRBV2 combines with J gene TRBJ1-1; D is unresolved. The germline gives CDR1 SNHLY, CDR2 FYNNEI. CDR3 size: 11 residues. V shed 5 bases and J shed 10 bases, with 11 bases lying between them.

The table lists this clone with a count of one. The chain is built from TRBV21-1 and TRBJ1-2; TRBD1, the table's D call, was not compared with the DNA. TRBV21-1 is marked as a pseudogene. This CDR3 comprises 16 residues. The CDR3 coding sequence is TGTGCCAGCAGCGAGGGACAGGGGCCCCCTAACTATGGCTACACCTTC. It yields the protein CASSEGQGPPNYGYTF.

The chain carries TRBV30 and TRBJ2-1; 11 bases match TRBD2. The CDR3 covers 13 residues. Trimming removed 3 bases from V and 10 bases from J; junction bases left unmatched: 5. From germline, CDR1 is GTSNPN and CDR2 SVGIG (reference sequence). The CDR3 spells CAWRGLAASEQFF. CDR3 nucleotides: TGTGCCTGGAGGGGACTAGCGGCTTCAGAGCAGTTCTTC.

The chain joins TRBV11-1 to TRBJ1-3, with TRBD1 matching 9 bases. V was clipped by 6 bases and J by 1 base; unmatched bases: 7. Per germline, CDR1 SGHAT and CDR2 FQDESV (reference sequence). The CDR3 has 16 amino acids. CDR3 DNA: TGTGCCAGCAGACGGGACAGGGACTCATCTGGAAACACCATATATTTT. Encoded protein: CASRRDRDSSGNTIYF. Full variable domain (rest looked up from reference TRBV11-1 and TRBJ1-3): EAEVAQSPRYKITEKSQAVAFWCDPISGHATLYWYRQILGQGPELLVQFQDESVVDDSQLPKDRFSAERLKGVDSTLKIQPAELGDSAMYLCASRRDRDSSGNTIYFGEGSWLTVV.

This sequence joins TRBV2 and TRBJ2-3; D possibly corresponds to TRBD2 (5 bases). Germline loops: CDR1 SNHLY, CDR2 FYNNEI. The germline V and J ends were trimmed by 3 bases and 1 base, with 11 bases remaining between them. This CDR3 comprises 15 residues. CDR3 DNA: TGTGCCAGCAGTGAGGAGGCCGTTCGCACAGATACGCAGTATTTT. Residues: CASSEEAVRTDTQYF. The full variable domain, completed using reference TRBV2 and TRBJ2-3, is EPEVTQTPSHQVTQMGQEVILRCVPISNHLYFYWYRQILGQKVEFLVSFYNNEISEKSEIFDDQFSVERPDGSNFTLKIRSTKLEDSAMYFCASSEEAVRTDTQYFGPGTRLTVL.

The chain joins TRBV12-5 to TRBJ1-1; 9 positions agree with TRBD1. In germline, CDR1 is LGHNT, CDR2 FRNRAP. The CDR3 is 14 amino acids. V dropped 6 bases and J dropped 4; count of bases not matched to a gene: 6. The CDR3, as DNA: TGTGCTAGTGGCGAACAGGGGGCAACCACTGAAGCTTTCTTT. Translation gives CASGEQGATTEAFF.

The gene calls are TRBV5-1 and TRBJ2-3; 14 nucleotides agree with TRBD2. The V segment lost 0 bases and the J segment 1 base; nucleotides outside the gene matches: 4. The CDR3 length is 18 residues. The germline CDR1 and CDR2 sequences are SGHRS and YFSETQ. CDR3 residues: CASSLVGLAGARTDTQYF. CDR3 bases: TGCGCCAGCAGCTTGGTGGGACTAGCGGGAGCTCGCACAGATACGCAGTATTTT. Combining the CDR3 with reference TRBV5-1 and TRBJ2-3 gives the whole variable domain KAGVTQTPRYLIKTRGQQVTLSCSPISGHRSVSWYQQTPGQGLQFLFEYFSETQRNKGNFPGRFSGRQFSNSRSEMNVSTLELGDSALYLCASSLVGLAGARTDTQYFGPGTRLTVL.

This chain links TRBV7-3 with TRBJ2-3; no reliable D call. This CDR3 has 12 amino acids. Trimming stripped 1 base from V and 6 bases from J, with 5 bases between. In germline, CDR1 is SGHTA, CDR2 FQGTGA. CDR3 sequence reads: CASSLSPDTQYF. CDR3 bases: TGTGCCAGCAGCTTAAGTCCTGATACGCAGTATTTT.

The gene calls are TRBV29-1 and TRBJ1-1; D may be TRBD1 (6 bases). V was trimmed by 4 bases and J by 4 bases, leaving 13 bases between them. From germline, CDR1 is SQVTM and CDR2 ANQGSEA. This CDR3 contains 13 residues. The CDR3 region has the DNA TGCAGCGTTGTAACAGGGTTGAGCACTGAAGCTTTCTTT. This sequence encodes CSVVTGLSTEAFF. Full variable domain (missing parts from reference TRBV29-1 and TRBJ1-1): SAVISQKPSRDICQRGTSLTIQCQVDSQVTMMFWYRQQPGQSLTLIATANQGSEATYESGFVIDKFPISRPNLTFSTLTVSNMSPEDSSIYLCSVVTGLSTEAFFGQGTRLTVV.

Only one count was recorded for this clone. This chain joins TRBV4-3 and TRBJ2-7, with TRBD2 identical over 8 bases. CDR3 length: 18 residues. V shed 0 bases, J shed 1 base, and the junction held 11 bases outside the gene matches. The germline V gene has CDR1 LGHNA and CDR2 YSLEER. The CDR3 is CASSQEIGGRRESYEQYF. Written as DNA, the CDR3 is TGCGCCAGCAGCCAAGAAATTGGCGGGAGGAGGGAGTCCTACGAGCAGTACTTC.

This clone was counted once. The chain links TRBV7-3 to TRBJ2-2; 7 nucleotides line up with TRBD1. The CDR3 totals 15 residues. Losses at the gene ends were 6 bases for V and 6 bases for J; bases not matched to a gene: 10. CDR1 is SGHTA, CDR2 FQGTGA, per germline. This CDR3 reads CASREPGQKAGELFF. Here the CDR3 DNA reads TGTGCCAGCAGGGAACCGGGACAGAAGGCCGGGGAGCTGTTTTTT.

The chain employs TRBV6-5 and TRBJ1-5; D remains unclear. Trimming took off 4 bases at V and 3 bases at J, with 7 bases between the two ends. Germline V gene lookup returns CDR1 MNHEY and CDR2 SVGAGI. The CDR3 totals 13 residues. CDR3 nucleotide sequence: TGTGCCAGCAGTTCTCGGGACAATCAGCCCCAGCATTTT. Amino acid sequence: CASSSRDNQPQHF.

This chain uses TRBV6-5 with TRBJ2-1; the match to TRBD2 covers 9 bases. CDR1 and CDR2 (germline): MNHEY, SVGAGI. This CDR3 comprises 15 residues. V was clipped by 3 bases and J by 8 bases; unmatched bases: 8. DNA for the CDR3: TGTGCCAGCAGTTATCCCGGGACTAGCAAGTATGAGCAGTTCTTC. Translation gives CASSYPGTSKYEQFF.

V gene TRBV7-9 combines with J gene TRBJ1-2; no definite D call. The CDR3 runs 14 residues. Between the trimmed V and J ends, which lost 5 bases and 2 bases, there was a span of 12 bases. The germline V gene has CDR1 SEHNR and CDR2 FQNEAQ (reference sequence). This CDR3 reads CASSQPTANYGYTF. DNA of the CDR3: TGTGCCAGCAGCCAACCGACTGCGAACTATGGCTACACCTTC. The full variable domain, rest sourced from reference TRBV7-9 and TRBJ1-2, is DTGVSQNPRHKITKRGQNVTFRCDPISEHNRLYWYRQTLGQGPEFLTYFQNEAQLEKSRLLSDRFSAERPKGSFSTLEIQRTEQGDSAMYLCASSQPTANYGYTFGSGTRLTVV.

The chain is built from TRBV27 and TRBJ2-7, with 9 positions matching TRBD1. The germline V gene has CDR1 MNHEY and CDR2 SMNVEV (reference sequence). The trim removed 5 bases at V and 2 bases at J, leaving 7 bases unmatched. The CDR3 loop spans 15 amino acids. CDR3 DNA: TGTGCCAGCAGTCCCGGACAGGGGAGAACCTACGAGCAGTACTTC. Its translation is CASSPGQGRTYEQYF.

In DNA, the CDR3 is TGTGCCAGCAGCCCGCGGGTGGGGGAGCAGTACTTC. Amino acids: CASSPRVGEQYF. The V call is TRBV7-2, the J call TRBJ2-7, with D tentatively TRBD2 (5 bases). The V end lost 5 bases, the J end lost 7 bases, and 12 bases lay between the germline ends. Germline loops: CDR1 SGHTA, CDR2 FQGNSA. The CDR3 extends over 12 amino acids.